Presented here are 27 T cell receptor beta chains from one specimen sequenced in a study of blood T cell repertoires in COVID-19. Measured with immunoSEQ multiplex PCR; TCRdb has only the in-frame clones, and not every one. This repertoire shows about 160,000 clones, roughly 80% found once; its top ten account for roughly 3.4%. The sample taken for sequencing was PBMCs or T cells enriched from blood (not recorded which). These receptors came from a woman aged 55-69 years who had recovered from COVID-19.

This clone was seen a handful of times. CDR3 nucleotide sequence: TGTGCCAGCAGTACAAGAGGGTATGGCTACACCTTC. Its protein product is CASSTRGYGYTF. The V gene is TRBV2, the J gene TRBJ1-2; D not resolved. V was cut by 5 bases and J by 5 bases, with 9 bases left in between. The CDR3 loop spans 12 amino acids. CDR1 is SNHLY, CDR2 FYNNEI, per germline.

The chain employs TRBV9 and TRBJ2-1; TRBD2 aligns across 8 bases. Trimming took 3 bases from V and 9 from J; bases not matched to a gene: 17. CDR1 is SGDLS, CDR2 YYNGEE, per germline. This CDR3 spans 17 amino acids. CDR3 region: CASSAGGGALTIGEQFF. The CDR3 coding sequence is TGTGCCAGCAGCGCGGGAGGGGGGGCGCTCACAATAGGTGAGCAGTTCTTC.

The V and J genes are TRBV2 and TRBJ1-5, with 7 positions matching TRBD1. The CDR3 covers 15 residues. The germline gives CDR1 SNHLY, CDR2 FYNNEI. The V and J ends lost 6 bases and 1 base, in that order; junction bases with no gene match: 6. CDR3 loop: CASSPTGPSNQPQHF. The CDR3 nucleotides are TGTGCCAGCAGCCCGACAGGGCCCAGCAATCAGCCCCAGCATTTT.

The rearrangement joins TRBV5-1 to TRBJ2-5, with a tentative D call TRBD2 (6 bases). Germline V CDR1 and CDR2: SGHRS, YFSETQ. V was pared by 0 bases and J by 5 bases, with 14 bases between. The CDR3 covers 15 residues. CDR3: CASSLEGRGFETQYF. For the CDR3, the DNA is TGCGCCAGCAGCTTGGAGGGTCGGGGGTTCGAGACCCAGTACTTC.

This rearrangement joins TRBV27 to TRBJ2-1, with 16 bases matching TRBD2. Germline values: CDR1 MNHEY, CDR2 SMNVEV (reference sequence). CDR3 length equals 16 residues. V dropped 5 bases and J dropped 7; count of bases not matched to a gene: 5. Here the CDR3 DNA reads TGTGCCAGCAGTCGACGGGGACTAGCGGGGGGGAATGAGCAGTTCTTC. Its protein product is CASSRRGLAGGNEQFF.

The chain recombines TRBV3-1 (or the pseudogene TRBV3-2) with TRBJ2-3; possible D gene TRBD1, 6 bases. V gave up 1 base and J gave up 0 bases, with 20 bases separating them. From germline, CDR1 is LGHDT and CDR2 YNNKEL (reference sequence). This CDR3 has 19 amino acids. The chain's CDR3 is CASSQAPRGPEASTDTQYF. The CDR3 coding sequence is TGTGCCAGCAGCCAAGCCCCCAGGGGACCCGAGGCTAGCACAGATACGCAGTATTTT.

This sequence joins TRBV29-1 and TRBJ2-1; TRBD1 is a possible D gene (6 bases). Per the germline V gene, CDR1 is SQVTM and CDR2 is ANQGSEA. The CDR3 runs 12 residues. V was cut by 6 bases and J by 6 bases, with 12 bases left in between. CDR3 DNA: TGCAGCGTCGTTAAACAGGGCAATGAGCAGTTCTTC. Translating gives CSVVKQGNEQFF.

The genes are TRBV5-8 and TRBJ1-3; D is uncertain. CDR1 SGHTS and CDR2 YDEGEE come from the germline V gene. This CDR3 has 15 amino acids. Deletions cut 1 base from V and 0 bases from J, with 8 bases between. Here the CDR3 DNA reads TGTGCCAGCAGCTTGTGGGTAGCCTCTGGAAACACCATATATTTT. Protein product: CASSLWVASGNTIYF.

In the case of this clone: Other nucleotide sequences in the sample specify the same CDR3. The genes are TRBV4-1 and TRBJ2-1, with D possibly TRBD1 on 6 matching bases. The CDR3 spans 16 residues. The germline V gene has CDR1 MGHRA and CDR2 YSYEKL. The V and J ends lost 3 bases and 1 base respectively, with 13 bases between them. Here the CDR3 reads CASSQEEGQSYNEQFF. The CDR3 DNA reads TGCGCCAGCAGCCAGGAAGAGGGACAATCCTACAATGAGCAGTTCTTC.

The rearrangement uses TRBV9 and TRBJ2-5; TRBD2 aligns across 8 bases. CDR3 length: 13 residues. V gave up 1 base and J gave up 4 bases; unmatched junction bases: 0. Germline V CDR1 and CDR2: SGDLS, YYNGEE. The CDR3 coding sequence is TGTGCCAGCAGCGTACGGGGGGGAGAGACCCAGTACTTC. Residues: CASSVRGGETQYF.

Note on this clone: Other DNA sequences in this sample translate to the same CDR3. This sequence joins TRBV5-1 and TRBJ1-1; tentative D call: TRBD1 (5 bases). Trimming removed 0 bases from V and 3 bases from J, with 6 bases in between. The germline V gene has CDR1 SGHRS and CDR2 YFSETQ. The CDR3 spans 13 residues. In DNA form, the CDR3 reads TGCGCCAGCAGCTTGGTAGGGGACACTGAAGCTTTCTTT. Residues: CASSLVGDTEAFF.

The V gene is TRBV5-1, the J gene TRBJ2-5; the match to TRBD1 covers 7 bases. CDR3 length: 14 amino acids. Germline V gives CDR1 SGHRS, CDR2 YFSETQ. V shed 5 bases and J 2 bases; nucleotides not matched to a gene: 6. The CDR3 DNA sequence: TGCGCCAGCAGTAAGGGACAGCAACAAGAGACCCAGTACTTC. Its translation: CASSKGQQQETQYF. The variable domain in full, with the rest retrieved from reference TRBV5-1 and TRBJ2-5, is KAGVTQTPRYLIKTRGQQVTLSCSPISGHRSVSWYQQTPGQGLQFLFEYFSETQRNKGNFPGRFSGRQFSNSRSEMNVSTLELGDSALYLCASSKGQQQETQYFGPGTRLLVL.

The chain uses TRBV19 and TRBJ1-5; 7 bases map to TRBD1. Germline assignment: CDR1 LNHDA and CDR2 SQIVND (reference sequence). Trimming took 5 bases from V and 2 from J; bases not matched to a gene: 6. This CDR3 is built from 15 residues. The chain's CDR3 is CASSARQGGNQPQHF. The CDR3 region has the DNA TGTGCCAGTAGTGCTCGACAGGGTGGCAATCAGCCCCAGCATTTT.

The rearrangement links TRBV19 to TRBJ1-4, with TRBD1 identical over 8 bases. Trimming removed 6 bases from V and 8 bases from J; junction bases left unmatched: 8. The CDR3 runs 14 residues. Germline V gene lookup returns CDR1 LNHDA and CDR2 SQIVND (reference sequence). The CDR3 nucleotides read TGTGCCAGTAGAGACAGGGGTGGACGGGAAAAACTGTTTTTT. Translating gives CASRDRGGREKLFF.

This clone is a singleton in its sample. The chain carries TRBV11-2 and TRBJ2-7; D may be TRBD1 (7 bases). The germline V gene has CDR1 SGHAT and CDR2 FQNNGV. This CDR3 region has 15 residues. V lost 0 bases and J lost 4, with 13 bases in between. The CDR3 bases are TGTGCCAGCAGCTTAGATCATCCAGGGGGGTACGAGCAGTACTTC. This codes for CASSLDHPGGYEQYF.

V gene TRBV27 combines with J gene TRBJ2-2, with 10 bases aligning to TRBD2. There are 17 residues in the CDR3. Germline V CDR1 and CDR2: MNHEY, SMNVEV (reference sequence). The ends lost 5 bases at V and 7 bases at J; junction bases unmatched: 13. CDR3 DNA: TGTGCCAGCAGTGGTTGGCCTAGCGGGGGTGTCGACGGGGAGCTGTTTTTT. It encodes CASSGWPSGGVDGELFF.

This sequence joins TRBV6-5 and TRBJ2-7; 7 bases align to TRBD2. Germline V CDR1 and CDR2: MNHEY, SVGAGI. V trimming: 8 bases; J trimming: 3 bases; junction bases outside the gene matches: 7. CDR3 size: 13 residues. The DNA for the CDR3 is TGTGCCAGCGGCGGGGGTTATAGCTACGAGCAGTACTTC. This gives the protein CASGGGYSYEQYF.

The J gene is TRBJ1-1, the V gene TRBV21-1; TRBD1, the table's D call, lacks a check against the DNA. TRBV21-1 has pseudogene status. The CDR3 consists of 15 residues. CDR3 DNA sequence: TGTGCCAGCCTAAGGGGACAGGGGGCTCACACTGAAGCTTTCTTT. Amino acid sequence: CASLRGQGAHTEAFF.

The J gene is TRBJ2-1, the V gene TRBV5-4; 7 bases align to TRBD1. This CDR3 comprises 13 residues. V lost 5 bases, J lost 4 bases, and 3 bases stayed unmatched. The germline V gene has CDR1 SGHNT and CDR2 YYREEE (reference sequence). CDR3 bases: TGTGCCAGCAGGGTGACAGGGTACAATGAGCAGTTCTTC. Residues: CASRVTGYNEQFF. Variable domain in full (rest from reference TRBV5-4 and TRBJ2-1): ETGVTQSPTHLIKTRGQQVTLRCSSQSGHNTVSWYQQALGQGPQFIFQYYREEENGRGNFPPRFSGLQFPNYSSELNVNALELDDSALYLCASRVTGYNEQFFGPGTRLTVL.

The genes are TRBV15 and TRBJ1-5, with 9 bases matching TRBD1. The germline V gene encodes CDR1 LNHNV and CDR2 YYDKDF (reference sequence). The ends lost 7 bases at V and 7 bases at J; junction bases unmatched: 5. This CDR3 is built from 13 residues. The CDR3, as DNA: TGTGCCACCACAGGCGACAGGGGGCAGCCCCAGCATTTT. Translation: CATTGDRGQPQHF.

This clone was seen only a few times. This chain joins TRBV5-1 and TRBJ2-3; 12 positions match TRBD2. This CDR3 spans 16 amino acids. The germline CDR1 and CDR2 sequences are SGHRS and YFSETQ. V lost 0 bases, J lost 7 bases, and 6 bases stayed unmatched. The CDR3 spells CASSLDWTSGVNTQYF. The CDR3, as DNA: TGCGCCAGCAGCTTGGATTGGACTAGCGGGGTTAATACGCAGTATTTT.

The chain joins TRBV19 to TRBJ2-5, with D tentatively TRBD1 (5 bases). The germline V gene has CDR1 LNHDA and CDR2 SQIVND (reference sequence). Trimming removed 4 bases at V and 2 bases at J, with 11 bases between. The CDR3 loop spans 14 amino acids. The CDR3 bases are TGTGCCAGTAGTAGGCCCGACAGTCAAGAGACCCAGTACTTC. Translation: CASSRPDSQETQYF.

The V call is TRBV6-6, the J call TRBJ1-2; a possible D gene is TRBD1 (6 bases). This CDR3 comprises 12 residues. With 0 bases removed from V and 12 bases from J, the gap between germline ends came to 11 bases. The V gene's germline CDR1 is MNHNY and CDR2 SVGAGI (reference sequence). This CDR3 reads CASSYSFDRNTF. CDR3 coding DNA: TGTGCCAGCAGTTACTCGTTTGACAGGAACACCTTC.

The rearrangement joins TRBV2 to TRBJ1-5; no clear D gene. This CDR3 is built from 12 residues. The germline V gene encodes CDR1 SNHLY and CDR2 FYNNEI. V lost 8 bases and J lost 1, with 6 bases in between. As DNA, the CDR3 is TGTGCCAGCTCTGAGAGCAATCAGCCCCAGCATTTT. As protein: CASSESNQPQHF.

The sample holds a few counts of this clone. CDR3 region: CASSVGAETYEQYF. CDR3 in DNA: TGTGCCAGCAGCGTTGGGGCTGAGACCTACGAGCAGTACTTC. The chain uses TRBV9 and TRBJ2-7; D may be TRBD1 (5 bases). V dropped 2 bases and J dropped 2 bases, with 11 bases sitting between them. The length of the CDR3 is 14 residues. The germline gives CDR1 SGDLS, CDR2 YYNGEE. The whole variable domain, filled in from reference TRBV9 and TRBJ2-7, reads DSGVTQTPKHLITATGQRVTLRCSPRSGDLSVYWYQQSLDQGLQFLIQYYNGEERAKGNILERFSAQQFPDLHSELNLSSLELGDSALYFCASSVGAETYEQYFGPGTRLTVT.

The genes are TRBV6-5 and TRBJ2-1; possible D gene TRBD2, 5 bases. The length of the CDR3 is 13 residues. Trimming stripped 0 bases from V and 6 bases from J, with 6 bases between. In germline, CDR1 is MNHEY, CDR2 SVGAGI. The CDR3 here is CASSYSRANEQFF. In DNA, the CDR3 is TGTGCCAGCAGTTACTCGAGGGCCAATGAGCAGTTCTTC.

This clone was seen a few times. This chain uses TRBV5-1 with TRBJ2-1, with 7 bases matching TRBD1. CDR1 and CDR2 (germline): SGHRS, YFSETQ. The CDR3 has 13 amino acids. The junction had 2 bases not matched to a gene; V was cut back by 1 base and J by 7 bases. The CDR3 DNA reads as TGCGCCAGCAGCTTGAGCAGGGGGAATGAGCAGTTCTTC. Translation gives CASSLSRGNEQFF.